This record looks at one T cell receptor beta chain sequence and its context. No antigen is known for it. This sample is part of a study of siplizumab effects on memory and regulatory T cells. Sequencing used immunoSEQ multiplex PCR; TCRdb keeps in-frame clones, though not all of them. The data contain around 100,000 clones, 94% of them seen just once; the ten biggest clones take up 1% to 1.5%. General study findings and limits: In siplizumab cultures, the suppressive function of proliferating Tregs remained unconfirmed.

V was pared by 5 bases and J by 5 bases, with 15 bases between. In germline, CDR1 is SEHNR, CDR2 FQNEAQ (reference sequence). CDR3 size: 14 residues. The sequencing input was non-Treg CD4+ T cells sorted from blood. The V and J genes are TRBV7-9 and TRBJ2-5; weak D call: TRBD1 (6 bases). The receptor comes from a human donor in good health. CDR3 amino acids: CASSLDSPRETQYF. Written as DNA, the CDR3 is TGTGCCAGCAGCCTGGACAGCCCTAGGGAGACCCAGTACTTC.